Following are 9 T cell receptor beta chains from one sample sequenced in a study of cytomegalovirus exposure and HLA in healthy donors. The primer mix had 60 Vbeta and 13 Jbeta primers. Produced via immunoSEQ multiplex PCR; TCRdb's table is partial and in-frame only. The table records 150,000 to 200,000 clones, just under 80% of them present only once. Source material: PBMCs. The source of these receptors is a young man in good health and CMV-seropositive.

This chain joins TRBV4-1 and TRBJ1-5; a possible D gene is TRBD1 (6 bases). The CDR3 has 14 residues. Germline CDR1 is MGHRA and CDR2 is YSYEKL. Trimming removed 6 bases at V and 3 bases at J, with 12 bases between. The CDR3 coding sequence is TGCGCCAGCAGGCCGACAGGATTCAATCAGCCCCAGCATTTT. The encoded protein is CASRPTGFNQPQHF.

This chain uses TRBV9 with TRBJ1-1; D unresolved. The germline V gene has CDR1 SGDLS and CDR2 YYNGEE. The CDR3 runs to 14 residues. V lost 0 bases to trimming and J lost 2 bases, with 8 bases between them. DNA for the CDR3: TGTGCCAGCAGCGTAGCCTACGCTAACACTGAAGCTTTCTTT. Its translation is CASSVAYANTEAFF.

This chain uses TRBV29-1 with TRBJ2-7; 7 positions agree with TRBD2. Germline CDR1 reads SQVTM; CDR2 reads ANQGSEA. V trimming: 0 bases; J trimming: 5 bases; junction bases outside the gene matches: 13. The CDR3 is made up of 16 amino acids. The CDR3 loop reads CSVEDPGRGGDHEQYF. The CDR3 nucleotides read TGCAGCGTTGAAGATCCGGGGCGGGGAGGGGACCACGAGCAGTACTTC.

The V and J genes are TRBV27 and TRBJ1-1; no clear D. Germline CDR1 and CDR2: MNHEY and SMNVEV (reference sequence). The V end was cut by 5 bases, the J end by 3 bases, with 16 bases between. This CDR3 spans 15 amino acids. For the CDR3, the DNA is TGTGCCAGCAGTCCCTTTAAACCGAGTGACACTGAAGCTTTCTTT. Its protein product is CASSPFKPSDTEAFF.

The sample holds one count of this clone. The chain carries TRBV5-8 and TRBJ2-2; D call uncertain. CDR3 length equals 16 residues. The V end lost 2 bases, the J end lost 2 bases, and 13 bases lay between the germline ends. Germline CDR1 SGHTS, CDR2 YDEGEE. The CDR3 DNA sequence: TGTGCCAGCAGCTTAGTGGGCACCCCCAACACCGGGGAGCTGTTTTTT. It codes for CASSLVGTPNTGELFF.

The chain is built from TRBV9 and TRBJ1-5, with 8 positions matching TRBD1. In germline, CDR1 is SGDLS, CDR2 YYNGEE. This CDR3 comprises 14 residues. With V trimmed by 3 bases and J by 4 bases, 3 bases remained unmatched. CDR3: CASSGGTGNQPQHF. CDR3 bases: TGTGCCAGCAGCGGAGGGACAGGTAATCAGCCCCAGCATTTT.

The chain recombines TRBV18 with TRBJ1-2, with 10 nucleotides matching TRBD1. V gave up 1 base and J gave up 2 bases; unmatched junction bases: 7. Per the germline V gene, CDR1 is KGHSH and CDR2 is LQKENI. The CDR3 is made up of 17 amino acids. The CDR3 region is CASSPQPPGQGNYGYTF. The CDR3 coding sequence is TGTGCCAGCTCACCACAACCCCCGGGACAGGGGAACTATGGCTACACCTTC.

The J gene is TRBJ2-5, the V gene TRBV4-3; TRBD1 aligns across 7 bases. The ends lost 1 base at V and 4 bases at J; junction bases unmatched: 3. Per the germline V gene, CDR1 is LGHNA and CDR2 is YSLEER. The CDR3 runs 14 residues. The CDR3 loop is CASSQGHRGETQYF. CDR3 coding DNA: TGCGCCAGCAGCCAAGGCCACAGGGGAGAGACCCAGTACTTC.

CDR3 sequence (DNA): TGTGCCATCAGTGGGACTAGCGGGAGGATCGGAGGCACAGATACGCAGTATTTT. Translating gives CAISGTSGRIGGTDTQYF. V is TRBV10-3 and J is TRBJ2-3, with 14 bases identical to TRBD2. The germline CDR1 and CDR2 sequences are ENHRY and SYGVKD. The CDR3 spans 18 residues. J gave up 1 base and V 4 bases, and 7 bases lay outside the gene matches.